These 10 T cell receptor beta chains came from one sample sequenced in a study of T cell repertoires in cytomegalovirus infection. TCRdb passed the reads through MiXCR, listing each CDR3 protein once. This repertoire shows 100,000 to 150,000 distinct CDR3 sequences, 32% found once; its top ten account for about 53%. These receptors' targets are unknown. The sequenced sample was CD8+ T cells from cultured PBMCs, obtained from culture after CMV antigen stimulation. All receptors derive from a human donor in good health (CMV status not recorded). Some clones in this sample may be carry-over from other donors' samples.

This clonotype was detected a few times. The chain couples TRBV28 to TRBJ1-5, with D possibly being TRBD1 (5 bases). CDR1 and CDR2 from the germline V gene are MDHEN and SYDVKM. V shed 8 bases and J shed 0 bases, with 23 bases lying between them. CDR3 length: 18 residues. The CDR3 spells CASGQPGTLGFSNQPQHF. The CDR3 DNA follows: TGTGCCAGCGGACAACCGGGGACGTTAGGCTTTAGCAATCAGCCCCAGCATTTT.

This clonotype was seen many times. This rearrangement joins TRBV7-2 to TRBJ2-7; 10 bases are shared with TRBD2. Germline V gene sequence: CDR1 SGHTA, CDR2 FQGNSA. J was trimmed by 6 bases and V by 3 bases; bases with no gene match: 8. The CDR3 contains 15 residues. This CDR3 is CASSFTSGVVGEQYF. The CDR3 DNA reads TGTGCCAGCAGCTTTACTAGCGGGGTGGTGGGCGAGCAGTACTTC.

This clonotype has just a few counts. The rearrangement joins TRBV4-1 to TRBJ2-3; TRBD2 aligns across 9 bases. CDR3 length equals 16 residues. The germline V gene has CDR1 MGHRA and CDR2 YSYEKL. V gave up 1 base and J gave up 6 bases; unmatched junction bases: 8. The CDR3 reads CASSQVPAGGTDTQYF. The CDR3 coding sequence is TGCGCCAGCAGCCAAGTACCAGCGGGGGGTACGGATACGCAGTATTTT.

This chain links TRBV6-5 with TRBJ2-1; 8 bases are a match to TRBD1. CDR1 and CDR2 (germline): MNHEY, SVGAGI. The trim removed 8 bases at V and 5 bases at J, leaving 8 bases unmatched. The CDR3 has 14 amino acids. The CDR3 sequence is CASQPGQENNEQFF. The CDR3 DNA follows: TGTGCCAGCCAACCGGGACAGGAAAACAATGAGCAGTTCTTC.

The chain employs TRBV6-1 and TRBJ2-1; no clear D. Looked up from germline, CDR1 is MNHNS and CDR2 is SASEGT. The CDR3 length is 11 residues. V lost 3 bases, J lost 9 bases, and 6 bases lay in between. CDR3: CASSDWGEQFF. CDR3 DNA: TGTGCCAGCAGTGATTGGGGTGAGCAGTTCTTC.

This clonotype was seen ten or more times. The chain joins TRBV7-2 to TRBJ2-1; 8 bases map to TRBD2. The V segment lost 1 base and the J segment 5 bases; nucleotides outside the gene matches: 10. The CDR3 extends over 17 amino acids. Germline V CDR1 and CDR2: SGHTA, FQGNSA. CDR3 residues: CASSLELGGGPNNEQFF. CDR3 bases: TGTGCCAGCAGCTTAGAGCTGGGCGGGGGGCCGAACAATGAGCAGTTCTTC.

This clonotype was detected ten times or more. V is TRBV4-1 and J is TRBJ1-1, with D uncertain. Trimming removed 8 bases at V and 5 bases at J, with 9 bases between. The CDR3 totals 11 residues. The germline V gene encodes CDR1 MGHRA and CDR2 YSYEKL. The CDR3 protein is CASGGSTEAFF. In DNA form, the CDR3 reads TGCGCCAGCGGCGGGAGTACTGAAGCTTTCTTT.

This clonotype has just a few counts. The V gene is TRBV7-2, the J gene TRBJ1-1; 7 bases match TRBD1. Trimming at V came to 5 bases and at J to 2 bases, leaving 8 bases not matched to a gene. The CDR3 has 15 residues. Germline lookup yields CDR1 SGHTA and CDR2 FQGNSA. The CDR3 DNA sequence: TGTGCCAGCAGCGTAATCACAGGGGTTAACACTGAAGCTTTCTTT. This codes for CASSVITGVNTEAFF.

The rearrangement links TRBV27 to TRBJ1-5; 8 bases fit TRBD1. Trimming at V came to 7 bases and at J to 2 bases, leaving 4 bases not matched to a gene. From germline, CDR1 is MNHEY and CDR2 SMNVEV (reference sequence). The length of the CDR3 is 14 residues. The CDR3 here is CASNSTGGNQPQHF. In nucleotides, the CDR3 is TGTGCCAGCAACTCGACAGGGGGCAATCAGCCCCAGCATTTT.

This clonotype has only a few counts. The V gene is TRBV7-6, the J gene TRBJ1-2, with 7 bases identical to TRBD1. The V gene's germline CDR1 is SGHVS and CDR2 FNYEAQ. CDR3 length: 15 residues. V lost 0 bases, J lost 4 bases, and 5 bases stayed unmatched. DNA for the CDR3: TGTGCCAGCAGCTTAGCCATCGGACAGGCCTATGGCTACACCTTC. Translation gives CASSLAIGQAYGYTF. Complete variable domain (other parts from reference TRBV7-6 and TRBJ1-2): GAGVSQSPRYKVTKRGQDVALRCDPISGHVSLYWYRQALGQGPEFLTYFNYEAQQDKSGLPNDRFSAERPEGSISTLTIQRTEQRDSAMYRCASSLAIGQAYGYTFGSGTRLTVV.